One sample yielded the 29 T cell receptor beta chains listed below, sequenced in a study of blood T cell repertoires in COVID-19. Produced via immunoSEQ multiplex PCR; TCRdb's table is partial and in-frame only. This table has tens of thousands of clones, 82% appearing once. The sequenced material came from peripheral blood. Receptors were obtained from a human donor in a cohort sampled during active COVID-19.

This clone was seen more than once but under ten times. This CDR3 reads CASSFLGDTEAFF. DNA for the CDR3: TGTGCCAGCAGCTTCTTAGGGGACACTGAAGCTTTCTTT. This chain uses TRBV11-2 with TRBJ1-1; tentatively, D is TRBD1 (5 bases). V was shortened by 3 bases and J by 3 bases, with 8 bases between the two germline ends. The CDR3 is 13 amino acids. Germline CDR1 and CDR2: SGHAT and FQNNGV.

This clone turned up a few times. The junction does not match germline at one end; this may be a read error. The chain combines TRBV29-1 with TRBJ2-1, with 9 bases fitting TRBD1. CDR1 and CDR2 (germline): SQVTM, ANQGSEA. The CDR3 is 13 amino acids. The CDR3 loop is CSVEVTGGDEQFF. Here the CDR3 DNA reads TGCAGCGTCGAAGTTACAGGGGGCGATGAGCAGTTCTTC.

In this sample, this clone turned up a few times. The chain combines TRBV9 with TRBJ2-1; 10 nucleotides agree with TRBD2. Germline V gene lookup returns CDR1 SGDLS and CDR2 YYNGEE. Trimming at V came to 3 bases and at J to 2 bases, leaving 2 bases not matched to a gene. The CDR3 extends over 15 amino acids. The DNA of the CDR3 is TGTGCCAGCAGCGCCACTAGCGGGACCTACAATGAGCAGTTCTTC. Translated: CASSATSGTYNEQFF.

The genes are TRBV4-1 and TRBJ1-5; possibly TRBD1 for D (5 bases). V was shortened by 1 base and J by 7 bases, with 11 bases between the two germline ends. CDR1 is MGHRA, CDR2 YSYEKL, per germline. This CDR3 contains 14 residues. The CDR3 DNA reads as TGCGCCAGCAGCCAAGTCCCAGACAGCCAGCCCCAGCATTTT. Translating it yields CASSQVPDSQPQHF.

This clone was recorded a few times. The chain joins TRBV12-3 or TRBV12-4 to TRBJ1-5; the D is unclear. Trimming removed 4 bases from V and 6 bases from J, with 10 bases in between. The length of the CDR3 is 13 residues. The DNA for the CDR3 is TGTGCCAGCAGTTCCGACTGGAGTCAGCCCCAGCATTTT. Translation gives CASSSDWSQPQHF.

DNA of the CDR3: TGTGCCAGTAGTATATACACCTCGAACACCGGGGAGCTGTTTTTT. It yields the protein CASSIYTSNTGELFF. The chain links TRBV19 to TRBJ2-2, with D uncertain. The germline CDR1 and CDR2 sequences are LNHDA and SQIVND (reference sequence). The ends were cut back, 2 bases at V and 0 bases at J, with 7 bases in the middle. CDR3 length: 15 residues.

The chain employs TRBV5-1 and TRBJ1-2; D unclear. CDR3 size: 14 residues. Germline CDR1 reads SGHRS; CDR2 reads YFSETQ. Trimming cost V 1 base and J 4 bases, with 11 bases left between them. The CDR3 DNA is TGCGCCAGCAGCTTGTCCCGAGGAACCTATGGCTACACCTTC. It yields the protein CASSLSRGTYGYTF.

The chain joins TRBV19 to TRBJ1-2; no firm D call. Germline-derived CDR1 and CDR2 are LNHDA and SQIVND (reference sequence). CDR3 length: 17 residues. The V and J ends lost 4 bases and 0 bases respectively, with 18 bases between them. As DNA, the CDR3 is TGTGCCAGTAGTAAAGCGCCCGCGTGGAATTCTAACTATGGCTACACCTTC. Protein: CASSKAPAWNSNYGYTF.

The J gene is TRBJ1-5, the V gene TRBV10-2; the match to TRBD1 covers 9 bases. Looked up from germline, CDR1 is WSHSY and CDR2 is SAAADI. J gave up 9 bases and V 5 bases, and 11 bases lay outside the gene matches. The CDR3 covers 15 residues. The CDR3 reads CASSWDRAGMRPQHF. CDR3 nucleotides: TGCGCCAGCAGTTGGGACAGGGCAGGAATGAGGCCCCAGCATTTT.

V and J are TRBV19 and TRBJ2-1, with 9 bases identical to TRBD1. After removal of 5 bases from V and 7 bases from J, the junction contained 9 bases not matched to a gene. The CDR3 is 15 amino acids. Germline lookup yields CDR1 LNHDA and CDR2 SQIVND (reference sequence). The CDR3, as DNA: TGTGCCAGTAGTGTCGGGACAGGGACTTTGAATGAGCAGTTCTTC. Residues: CASSVGTGTLNEQFF.

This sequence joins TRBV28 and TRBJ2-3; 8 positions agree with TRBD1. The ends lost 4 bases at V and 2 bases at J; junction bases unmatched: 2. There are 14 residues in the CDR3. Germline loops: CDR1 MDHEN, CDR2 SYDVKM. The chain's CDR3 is CASSWDRFTDTQYF. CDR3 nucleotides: TGTGCCAGCAGTTGGGACAGGTTCACAGATACGCAGTATTTT.

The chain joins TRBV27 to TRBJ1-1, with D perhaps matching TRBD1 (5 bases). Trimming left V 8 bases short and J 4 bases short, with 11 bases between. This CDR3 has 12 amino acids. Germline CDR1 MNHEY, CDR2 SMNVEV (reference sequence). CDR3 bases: TGTGCCAGCCAAACAGGAAGCACTGAAGCTTTCTTT. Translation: CASQTGSTEAFF.

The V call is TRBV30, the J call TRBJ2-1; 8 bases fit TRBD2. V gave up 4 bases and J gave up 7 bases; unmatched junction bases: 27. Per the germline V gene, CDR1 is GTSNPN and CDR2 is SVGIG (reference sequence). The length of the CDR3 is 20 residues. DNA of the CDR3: TGTGCCTGGAACGACGGCCTCTGGAACCGGAGAATAGCGGGGCAGAATGAGCAGTTCTTC. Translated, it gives CAWNDGLWNRRIAGQNEQFF.

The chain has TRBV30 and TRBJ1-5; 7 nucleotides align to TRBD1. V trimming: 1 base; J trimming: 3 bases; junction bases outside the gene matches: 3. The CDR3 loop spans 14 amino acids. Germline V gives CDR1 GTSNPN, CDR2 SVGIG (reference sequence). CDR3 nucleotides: TGTGCCTGGAGTGCGGGACAGTTCAATCAGCCCCAGCATTTT. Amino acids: CAWSAGQFNQPQHF. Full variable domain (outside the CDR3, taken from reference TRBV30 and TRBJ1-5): SQTIHQWPATLVQPVGSPLSLECTVEGTSNPNLYWYRQAAGRGLQLLFYSVGIGQISSEVPQNLSASRPQDRQFILSSKKLLLSDSGFYLCAWSAGQFNQPQHFGDGTRLSIL.

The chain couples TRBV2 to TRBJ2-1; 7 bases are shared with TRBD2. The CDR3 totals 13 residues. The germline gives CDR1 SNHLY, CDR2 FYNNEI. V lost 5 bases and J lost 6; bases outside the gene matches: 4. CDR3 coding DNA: TGTGCCAGCAGTCCAGCGGGGCTCAATGAGCAGTTCTTC. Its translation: CASSPAGLNEQFF.

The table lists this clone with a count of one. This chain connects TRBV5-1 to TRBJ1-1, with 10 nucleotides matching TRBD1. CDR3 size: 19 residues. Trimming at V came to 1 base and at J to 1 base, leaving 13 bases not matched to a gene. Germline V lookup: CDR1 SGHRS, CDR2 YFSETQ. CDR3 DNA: TGCGCCAGCAGCTTGCCCCTTCGCCCCGGGACAGGGGAGAACACTGAAGCTTTCTTT. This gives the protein CASSLPLRPGTGENTEAFF.

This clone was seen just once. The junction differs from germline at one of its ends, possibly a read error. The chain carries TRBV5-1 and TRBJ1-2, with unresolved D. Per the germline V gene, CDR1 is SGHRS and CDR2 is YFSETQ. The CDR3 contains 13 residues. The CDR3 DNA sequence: TGCGCCTGCAGGTCAACAGACAACTATGGCTACACCTTC. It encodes CACRSTDNYGYTF.

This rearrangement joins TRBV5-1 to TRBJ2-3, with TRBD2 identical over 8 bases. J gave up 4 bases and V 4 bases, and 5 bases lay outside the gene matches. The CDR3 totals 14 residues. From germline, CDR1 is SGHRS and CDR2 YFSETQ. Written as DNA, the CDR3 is TGCGCCAGCAGCCCCGGGACTAGTCCAGATACGCAGTATTTT. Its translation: CASSPGTSPDTQYF.

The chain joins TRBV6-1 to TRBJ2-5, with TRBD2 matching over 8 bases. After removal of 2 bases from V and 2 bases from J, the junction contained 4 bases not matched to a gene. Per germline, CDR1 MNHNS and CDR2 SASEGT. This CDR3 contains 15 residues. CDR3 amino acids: CASSEQRGPQETQYF. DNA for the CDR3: TGTGCCAGCAGTGAACAGCGGGGGCCTCAAGAGACCCAGTACTTC.

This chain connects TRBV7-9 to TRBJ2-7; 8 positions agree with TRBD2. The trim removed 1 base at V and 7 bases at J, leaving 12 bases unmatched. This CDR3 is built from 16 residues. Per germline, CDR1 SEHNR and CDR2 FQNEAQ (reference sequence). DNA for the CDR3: TGTGCCAGCAGCTTAGAAGGTCTAGCGGGTCGAAGGGAGCAGTACTTC. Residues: CASSLEGLAGRREQYF.

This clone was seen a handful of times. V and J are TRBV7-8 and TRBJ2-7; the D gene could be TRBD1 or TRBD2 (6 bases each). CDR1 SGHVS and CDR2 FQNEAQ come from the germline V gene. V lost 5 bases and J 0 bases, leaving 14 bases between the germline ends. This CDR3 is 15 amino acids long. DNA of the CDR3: TGTGCCAGCAGCCGACAGGAGGGGACCTCCTACGAGCAGTACTTC. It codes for CASSRQEGTSYEQYF.

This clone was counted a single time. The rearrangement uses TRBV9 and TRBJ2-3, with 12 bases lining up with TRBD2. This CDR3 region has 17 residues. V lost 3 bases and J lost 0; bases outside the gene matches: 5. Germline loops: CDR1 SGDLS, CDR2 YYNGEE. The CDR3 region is CASSAVGLAGSTDTQYF. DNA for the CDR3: TGTGCCAGCAGCGCTGTTGGACTAGCGGGGAGCACAGATACGCAGTATTTT.

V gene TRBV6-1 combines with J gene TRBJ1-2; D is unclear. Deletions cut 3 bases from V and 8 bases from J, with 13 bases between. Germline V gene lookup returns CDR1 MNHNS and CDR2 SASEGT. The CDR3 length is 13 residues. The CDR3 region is CASSERREDGYTF. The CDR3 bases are TGTGCCAGCAGTGAGCGACGGGAGGACGGCTACACCTTC.

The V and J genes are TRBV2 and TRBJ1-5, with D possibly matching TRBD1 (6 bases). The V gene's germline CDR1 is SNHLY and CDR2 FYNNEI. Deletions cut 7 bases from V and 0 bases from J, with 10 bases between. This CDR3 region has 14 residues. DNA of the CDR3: TGTGCCAGCACAGGGGCTTATAGCAATCAGCCCCAGCATTTT. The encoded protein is CASTGAYSNQPQHF.

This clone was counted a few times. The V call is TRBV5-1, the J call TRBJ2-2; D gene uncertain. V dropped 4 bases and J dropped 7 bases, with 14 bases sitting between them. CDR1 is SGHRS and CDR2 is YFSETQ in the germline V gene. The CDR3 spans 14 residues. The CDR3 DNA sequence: TGCGCCAGCAGCAATGTCTATGTCGGCGGGGAGCTGTTTTTT. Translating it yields CASSNVYVGGELFF.

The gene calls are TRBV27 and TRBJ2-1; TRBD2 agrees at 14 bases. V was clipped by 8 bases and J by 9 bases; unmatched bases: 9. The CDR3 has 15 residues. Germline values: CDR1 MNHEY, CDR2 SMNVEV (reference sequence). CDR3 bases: TGTGCCAGCGGGCAGGGACTAGCGGGGGTTAGTGAGCAGTTCTTC. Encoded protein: CASGQGLAGVSEQFF.

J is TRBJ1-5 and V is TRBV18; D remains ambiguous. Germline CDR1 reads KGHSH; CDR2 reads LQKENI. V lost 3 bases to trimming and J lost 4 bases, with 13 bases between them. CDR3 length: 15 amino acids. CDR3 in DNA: TGTGCCAGCTCACCGTCGAGGCAGTTTAATCAGCCCCAGCATTTT. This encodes CASSPSRQFNQPQHF.

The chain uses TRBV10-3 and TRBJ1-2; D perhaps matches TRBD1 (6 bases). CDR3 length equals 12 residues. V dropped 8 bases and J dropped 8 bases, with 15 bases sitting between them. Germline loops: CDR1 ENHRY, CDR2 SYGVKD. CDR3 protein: CAISDSRWGYTF. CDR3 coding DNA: TGTGCCATCTCGGACAGTCGTTGGGGCTACACCTTC.

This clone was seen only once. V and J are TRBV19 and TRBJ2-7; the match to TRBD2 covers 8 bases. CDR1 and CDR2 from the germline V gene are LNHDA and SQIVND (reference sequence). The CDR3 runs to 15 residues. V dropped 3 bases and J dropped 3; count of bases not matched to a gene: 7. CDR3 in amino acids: CASSITGRGGYEQYF. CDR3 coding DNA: TGTGCCAGTAGTATCACCGGGAGGGGAGGCTACGAGCAGTACTTC.